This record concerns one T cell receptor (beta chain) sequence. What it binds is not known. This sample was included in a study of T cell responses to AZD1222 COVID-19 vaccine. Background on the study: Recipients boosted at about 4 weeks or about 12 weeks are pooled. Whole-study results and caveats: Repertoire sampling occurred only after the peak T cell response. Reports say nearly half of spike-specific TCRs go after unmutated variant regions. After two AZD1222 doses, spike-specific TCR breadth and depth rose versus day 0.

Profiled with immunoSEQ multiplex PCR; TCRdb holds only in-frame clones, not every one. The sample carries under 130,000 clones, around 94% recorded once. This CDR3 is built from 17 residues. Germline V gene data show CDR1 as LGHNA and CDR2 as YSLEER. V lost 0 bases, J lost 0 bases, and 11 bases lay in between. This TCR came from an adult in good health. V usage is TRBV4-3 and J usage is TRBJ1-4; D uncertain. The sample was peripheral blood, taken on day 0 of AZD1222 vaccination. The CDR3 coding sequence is TGCGCCAGCAGCCAAGATCCCCCGGGCTCAACTAATGAAAAACTGTTTTTT. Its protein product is CASSQDPPGSTNEKLFF.